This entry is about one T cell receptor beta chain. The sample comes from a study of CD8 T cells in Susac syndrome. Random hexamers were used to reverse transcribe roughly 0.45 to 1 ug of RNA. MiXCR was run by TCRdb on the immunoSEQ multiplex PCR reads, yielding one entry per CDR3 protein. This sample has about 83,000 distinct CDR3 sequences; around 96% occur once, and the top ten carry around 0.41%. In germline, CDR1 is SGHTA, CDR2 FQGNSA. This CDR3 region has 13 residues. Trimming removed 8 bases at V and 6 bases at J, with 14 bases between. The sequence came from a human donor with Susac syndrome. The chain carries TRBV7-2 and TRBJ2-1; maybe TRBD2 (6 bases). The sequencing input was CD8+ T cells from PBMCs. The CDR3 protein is CASGLLGRNEQFF. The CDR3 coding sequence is TGTGCCAGCGGACTACTGGGACGCAATGAGCAGTTCTTC.